The following is a T cell receptor (beta chain) sequence with its context. The antigen is undetermined. Scientists ran DNA taken from cultured CD4+ T cells through the Oncomine TCR Beta short-read assay for sequencing. TCRdb reprocessed the PCR reads with MiXCR, giving one entry per CDR3 protein. The sample shows more than 15,000 distinct CDR3 sequences, 56% of them seen only once. The V gene's germline CDR1 is SGDLS and CDR2 YYNGEE. V dropped 1 base and J dropped 8; count of bases not matched to a gene: 6. This CDR3 spans 15 amino acids. The data are from a study of vaccination and CD4 T cells after COVID-19. Treatment given: approximately 10-day PBMC culture with coronavirus spike peptide pools or control peptides (ViraFEST assay). The PCR-positive dates, March through December 2020, came before the US Alpha, Beta and Delta variants.

Sequenced material: CD4+ T cells from blood, cultured in vitro. The source is a human donor who had recovered from COVID-19. This chain uses TRBV9 with TRBJ2-1; 10 bases are a match to TRBD2. Here the CDR3 DNA reads TGTGCCAGCAGCGTATCGCTAGCGGGAGTTCATGAGCAGTTCTTC. Residues: CASSVSLAGVHEQFF. The full variable domain, rest sourced from reference TRBV9 and TRBJ2-1, is DSGVTQTPKHLITATGQRVTLRCSPRSGDLSVYWYQQSLDQGLQFLIQYYNGEERAKGNILERFSAQQFPDLHSELNLSSLELGDSALYFCASSVSLAGVHEQFFGPGTRLTVL.